This TCR beta chain comes out of a study of response to subunit inactivated influenza vaccine. Findings of the study overall: After each seasonal influenza vaccination, few new T cells are recruited, the authors suggested.

Germline CDR1 SEHNR, CDR2 FQNEAQ (reference sequence). This CDR3 is built from 15 residues. With 1 base clipped from V and 10 bases from J, the junction kept 5 bases outside the gene matches. As regards this clonotype: Its antigen is not known.

MiXCR was run by TCRdb on the RT-PCR reads, yielding one entry per CDR3 protein. The sample contains around 200,000 distinct CDR3 sequences, about an eighth of which appear only once. The same data also contributed to another study, on T cells expressing NK-cell markers. In that study: Production of TCR beta cDNA relied on 5'RACE template switching with UMIs. In roughly six donors, dominant CD3+CD56+NKG2C+ clonotypes ranked among the top 10 CD8+ clonotypes. Uncertainty persisted over the HCMV specificity of expanded NKG2C+ T cell clones.

The sequences come from CD8+ T cells sorted from PBMCs, collected approximately 12 days after vaccination. This chain links TRBV7-9 with TRBJ1-6; TRBD1 matches at 9 bases. The sequence was obtained from a man aged 50-59 years who received an inactivated influenza vaccine. Here the CDR3 reads CASSLVTGGKSPLHF. CDR3 sequence (DNA): TGTGCCAGCAGCTTAGTGACAGGGGGAAAATCACCCCTCCACTTT.